These 8 T cell receptor beta chains came from one sample sequenced in a study of blood T cell repertoires in COVID-19 (dated by TCRdb to 2019 to 2021). To prepare the library, the immunoSEQ multiplex PCR assay was applied. This immuneACCESS table, as held by TCRdb, lists in-frame sequences with V and J called but not all clones. Of the missing ones, under half trace to an unresolved V gene in checked studies; the others have no known cause. In all, the sample holds 170,000 or so clones, and about 88% of those were seen once. Jointly, the top ten make up about 3% of the sample. The sequenced sample was peripheral blood. These receptors were obtained from a man aged 35 to 55 with active or convalescent COVID-19.

The chain is built from TRBV25-1 and TRBJ2-1; D may be TRBD2 (5 bases). Germline V gene sequence: CDR1 MGHDK, CDR2 SYGVNS. The CDR3 is made up of 13 amino acids. Trimming removed 4 bases at V and 6 bases at J, with 10 bases between. The CDR3 DNA follows: TGTGCCAGCAGTGCAGGTAGCGTCAATGAGCAGTTCTTC. Protein sequence: CASSAGSVNEQFF.

A single count supports this clone. The J gene is TRBJ2-1, the V gene TRBV2; 11 nucleotides match TRBD1. Germline V gene lookup returns CDR1 SNHLY and CDR2 FYNNEI. CDR3 size: 15 residues. Trimming removed 10 bases from V and 6 bases from J; junction bases left unmatched: 11. The CDR3 protein is CATSWTGGPLNEQFF. The CDR3 nucleotides read TGTGCCACTAGCTGGACAGGGGGCCCACTCAATGAGCAGTTCTTC.

This sequence joins TRBV5-1 and TRBJ1-6, with D maybe TRBD1 (6 bases). The ends were cut back, 4 bases at V and 10 bases at J, with 15 bases in the middle. Germline lookup yields CDR1 SGHRS and CDR2 YFSETQ. This CDR3 is 14 amino acids long. CDR3 DNA sequence: TGCGCCAGCAGCCCCTCAGGGGAAGTATCACCCCTCCACTTT. Translation gives CASSPSGEVSPLHF.

The V call is TRBV5-6, the J call TRBJ1-6, with D tentatively TRBD1 (5 bases). Germline V gene data show CDR1 as SGHDT and CDR2 as YYEEEE. Trimming cost V 2 bases and J 1 base, with 13 bases left between them. The CDR3 covers 17 residues. In DNA, the CDR3 is TGTGCCAGCAGCTTCGGGAGGAGGACATCCTATAATTCACCCCTCCACTTT. This translates into CASSFGRRTSYNSPLHF.

The V gene is TRBV4-3, the J gene TRBJ2-5; 8 bases are a match to TRBD2. Per the germline V gene, CDR1 is LGHNA and CDR2 is YSLEER. The trim removed 0 bases at V and 5 bases at J, leaving 8 bases unmatched. This CDR3 comprises 16 residues. CDR3: CASSQDTAGGGETQYF. The CDR3 nucleotides read TGCGCCAGCAGCCAAGATACGGCGGGGGGAGGCGAGACCCAGTACTTC.

J is TRBJ2-3 and V is TRBV6-5; possibly TRBD2 for D (6 bases). Germline V gene data show CDR1 as MNHEY and CDR2 as SVGAGI. The CDR3 covers 14 residues. V was clipped by 7 bases and J by 8 bases, with 19 bases between them. In nucleotides, the CDR3 is TGTGCCAGCACCCGGGACTCGCTGAGCGGTACGCAGTATTTT. This encodes CASTRDSLSGTQYF.

J is TRBJ1-1 and V is TRBV11-2; unclear D gene. Per germline, CDR1 SGHAT and CDR2 FQNNGV. V was pared by 5 bases and J by 4 bases, with 11 bases between. The CDR3 is 13 amino acids. This CDR3 is CASSPATGTEAFF. CDR3 coding DNA: TGTGCCAGCAGCCCCGCTACGGGCACTGAAGCTTTCTTT.

The V gene is TRBV7-9, the J gene TRBJ1-1, with 7 bases identical to TRBD1. With V trimmed by 1 base and J by 2 bases, 1 base remained unmatched. Germline V gene sequence: CDR1 SEHNR, CDR2 FQNEAQ (reference sequence). CDR3 length: 14 residues. This chain's CDR3 is CASSLGTGNTEAFF. The CDR3 DNA reads as TGTGCCAGCAGCTTAGGGACAGGTAACACTGAAGCTTTCTTT. Filled out from reference TRBV7-9 and TRBJ1-1, the complete variable domain reads DTGVSQNPRHKITKRGQNVTFRCDPISEHNRLYWYRQTLGQGPEFLTYFQNEAQLEKSRLLSDRFSAERPKGSFSTLEIQRTEQGDSAMYLCASSLGTGNTEAFFGQGTRLTVV.